These T cell receptor beta chains were read from a single sample in a study of T cell repertoires in cytomegalovirus infection. TCRdb called the reads again in MiXCR, with one record for every CDR3 protein. Of about 250,000 distinct CDR3 sequences listed, 15% to 20% are singletons. Material: CD8+ T cells from PBMCs. The receptors were sampled from a human donor in good health (CMV status not recorded). Some clones in this sample may be carry-over from other donors' samples. Both conserved end residues are part of each CDR3. The order of the fields is CDR3 protein, CDR3 DNA, clone size, V gene, J gene, D gene. D genes are given only for firm matches. Only some rows state a clone size, as once, few, many or a class for expanded clones.

CASSSASGGNEQFF	TGTGCCAGCAGTTCGGCTAGCGGGGGCAATGAGCAGTTCTTC	many	TRBV12-3/TRBV12-4	TRBJ2-1	TRBD2
CASTERGPSGWPQHF	TGTGCCAGCACTGAGAGGGGGCCGTCGGGTTGGCCCCAGCATTTT	-	TRBV28	TRBJ1-5	TRBD1
CATSRDLEGHEELFF	TGTGCCACCAGCAGAGATCTTGAAGGGCATGAGGAGCTGTTTTTT	many	TRBV15	TRBJ2-2	-
CASSLEGQGDEKLFF	TGTGCCAGCAGCTTAGAAGGACAGGGGGATGAAAAACTGTTTTTT	many	TRBV7-8	TRBJ1-4	TRBD1
CSARVLGQPQHF	TGCAGTGCTAGAGTGTTAGGTCAGCCCCAGCATTTT	-	TRBV20-1	TRBJ1-5	-
CASRPGGAGTEAFF	TGTGCCAGCAGGCCCGGGGGTGCGGGAACTGAAGCTTTCTTT	few	TRBV6-6	TRBJ1-1	-
CASSPTTGDNYGYTF	TGTGCCAGTAGTCCTACGACAGGGGATAACTATGGCTACACCTTC	-	TRBV19	TRBJ1-2	TRBD1
CASSQGPGNNNEQFF	TGCGCCAGCAGCCAAGGGCCGGGAAACAACAATGAGCAGTTCTTC	few	TRBV4-1	TRBJ2-1	-
CASRRYQETQYF	TGTGCCAGCAGAAGGTACCAAGAGACCCAGTACTTC	-	TRBV12-3/TRBV12-4	TRBJ2-5	-
CASSPTGTDSSGANVLTF	TGTGCCAGCTCACCGACCGGGACAGACAGCTCTGGGGCCAACGTCCTGACTTTC	-	TRBV18	TRBJ2-6	TRBD1
CSVLAYGYTF	TGCAGCGTTCTTGCCTATGGCTACACCTTC	few	TRBV29-1	TRBJ1-2	-
CASSLARAGYTF	TGTGCCAGCAGCTTAGCTCGAGCGGGCTACACCTTC	many	TRBV7-9	TRBJ1-2	-
CASKSGGEAFF	TGTGCCAGCAAGAGTGGGGGTGAAGCTTTCTTT	many	TRBV12-3/TRBV12-4	TRBJ1-1	-
CASSLSGPWNTEAFF	TGTGCCAGCAGTCTCTCTGGACCCTGGAACACTGAAGCTTTCTTT	many	TRBV6-5	TRBJ1-1	-
CASSQEQGFVYEQYF	TGCGCCAGCAGCCAAGAACAGGGGTTCGTCTACGAGCAGTACTTC	many	TRBV4-1	TRBJ2-7	TRBD1
CASSQRVGNTEAFF	TGTGCCAGCAGCCAACGGGTGGGGAACACTGAAGCTTTCTTT	many	TRBV7-8	TRBJ1-1	-
CASSLQGVTYNEQFF	TGTGCCAGCAGTCTACAGGGGGTCACCTACAATGAGCAGTTCTTC	few	TRBV27	TRBJ2-1	TRBD1
CASSSTAGININYGYTF	TGTGCCAGCAGCTCCACGGCAGGGATTAATATCAACTATGGCTACACCTTC	many	TRBV7-6	TRBJ1-2	-
CSVDAGRQDTQYF	TGCAGCGTTGACGCGGGGCGGCAAGATACGCAGTATTTT	-	TRBV29-1	TRBJ2-3	-
CASSLNSGPQETQYF	TGTGCCAGCAGCTTAAATAGCGGACCCCAAGAGACCCAGTACTTC	many	TRBV7-2	TRBJ2-5	-
CASSEGESGSDTEQFF	TGTGCCAGCAGTGAAGGGGAGTCAGGGAGTGACACGGAGCAGTTCTTC	few	TRBV6-1	TRBJ2-1	-
CASRQTGTGYGYTF	TGTGCCAGCAGACAAACCGGGACAGGGTATGGCTACACCTTC	few	TRBV6-5	TRBJ1-2	TRBD1
CASSSLTGGPFNEQFF	TGTGCCAGCAGCTCCCTAACGGGGGGGCCCTTCAATGAGCAGTTCTTC	few	TRBV7-2	TRBJ2-1	TRBD2
CSAETRITGELFF	TGCAGCGCCGAAACTAGGATCACCGGGGAGCTGTTTTTT	few	TRBV29-1	TRBJ2-2	-
CASSLGRMNTEAFF	TGTGCCAGCAGCTTAGGACGGATGAACACTGAAGCTTTCTTT	many	TRBV7-8	TRBJ1-1	-
CATIRTSRLHNEQFF	TGTGCCACCATACGGACTAGCCGTCTCCACAATGAGCAGTTCTTC	few	TRBV10-3	TRBJ2-1	TRBD2
CASSLVARGTYGYTF	TGTGCCAGCAGCTTAGTGGCCAGGGGAACATATGGCTACACCTTC	many	TRBV7-2	TRBJ1-2	-
CASNNVVGKINEQFF	TGTGCCAGCAACAACGTTGTAGGGAAAATCAATGAGCAGTTCTTC	few	TRBV11-1	TRBJ2-1	-
CAISEGQVSSGANVLTF	TGTGCCATCAGTGAGGGACAGGTCTCCTCTGGGGCCAACGTCCTGACTTTC	-	TRBV10-3	TRBJ2-6	TRBD1
CSGGRVNTEAFF	TGCAGCGGGGGCAGGGTGAACACTGAAGCTTTCTTT	many	TRBV29-1	TRBJ1-1	-
CASSIISGDEQYF	TGTGCCAGCAGTATAATTAGTGGCGACGAGCAGTACTTC	-	TRBV6-5	TRBJ2-7	-
CASSQDLAGGDTQYF	TGTGCCAGCAGCCAAGATCTGGCAGGGGGAGATACGCAGTATTTT	-	TRBV3-1	TRBJ2-3	TRBD1
CASSPSRGDSYEQYF	TGTGCCAGCAGCCCGTCTAGGGGGGATTCCTACGAGCAGTACTTC	many	TRBV11-1	TRBJ2-7	-
CASSSIGEQFF	TGTGCCAGCAGCTCGATTGGTGAGCAGTTCTTC	many	TRBV7-2	TRBJ2-1	-
CASSEAWSNNEQFF	TGTGCCAGCAGTGAAGCCTGGTCCAACAATGAGCAGTTCTTC	few	TRBV6-1	TRBJ2-1	-
CASSPLGRYEQYF	TGTGCCAGCAGTCCCCTAGGGCGCTACGAGCAGTACTTC	-	TRBV12-3/TRBV12-4	TRBJ2-7	-
CASSSRADRGNFYEQYF	TGTGCCAGCAGTTCCCGCGCCGACAGGGGAAACTTCTACGAGCAGTACTTC	-	TRBV12-3/TRBV12-4	TRBJ2-7	TRBD1
CASSWSTTSYEQYF	TGTGCCAGCAGCTGGTCCACAACCTCCTACGAGCAGTACTTC	-	TRBV5-6	TRBJ2-7	-
CASYGQFGGGYTF	TGTGCCAGCTACGGACAATTCGGTGGCGGCTACACCTTC	-	TRBV12-3/TRBV12-4	TRBJ1-2	-
CSARQGETQYF	TGCAGTGCTAGGCAGGGGGAGACCCAGTACTTC	once	TRBV20-1	TRBJ2-5	-
CASSLSTLSYNEQFF	TGTGCCAGCAGCTTAAGCACCCTCTCCTACAATGAGCAGTTCTTC	many	TRBV7-2	TRBJ2-1	-
CASSQHDRTDTQYF	TGTGCCAGCAGCCAACACGACAGGACAGATACGCAGTATTTT	many	TRBV7-2	TRBJ2-3	-
CASSGATDTQYF	TGTGCCAGCAGTGGGGCCACAGATACGCAGTATTTT	-	TRBV12-3/TRBV12-4	TRBJ2-3	-
CAISPPSGSYNEQFF	TGTGCCATCAGCCCGCCGAGCGGTTCCTACAATGAGCAGTTCTTC	-	TRBV10-3	TRBJ2-1	-
CASRGEDTGELFF	TGCGCCAGCAGGGGAGAGGACACCGGGGAGCTGTTTTTT	few	TRBV4-1	TRBJ2-2	-
CASSQVRVGTEAFF	TGTGCCAGCAGCCAAGTCAGGGTGGGCACTGAAGCTTTCTTT	-	TRBV3-1	TRBJ1-1	-
CASSEVQGSSYNEQFF	TGTGCCAGCAGTGAAGTACAGGGGAGCTCCTACAATGAGCAGTTCTTC	-	TRBV2	TRBJ2-1	TRBD1
CASSSPGGFQPQHF	TGTGCCAGCAGCTCTCCAGGGGGCTTTCAGCCCCAGCATTTT	many	TRBV7-8	TRBJ1-5	TRBD1